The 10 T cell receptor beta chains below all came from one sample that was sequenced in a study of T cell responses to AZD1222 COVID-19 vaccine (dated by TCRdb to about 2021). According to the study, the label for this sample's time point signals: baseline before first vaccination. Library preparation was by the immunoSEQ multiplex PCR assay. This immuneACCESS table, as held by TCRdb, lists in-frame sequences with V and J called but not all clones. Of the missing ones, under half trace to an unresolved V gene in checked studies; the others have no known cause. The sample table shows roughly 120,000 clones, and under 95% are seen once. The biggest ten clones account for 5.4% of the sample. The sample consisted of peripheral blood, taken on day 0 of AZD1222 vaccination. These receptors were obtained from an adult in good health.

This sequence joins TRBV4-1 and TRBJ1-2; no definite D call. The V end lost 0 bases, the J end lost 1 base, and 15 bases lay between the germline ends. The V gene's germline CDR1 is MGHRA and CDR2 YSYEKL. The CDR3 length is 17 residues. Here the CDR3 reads CASSQEVYAPSNYGYTF. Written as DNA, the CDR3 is TGCGCCAGCAGCCAAGAAGTCTACGCGCCCAGTAACTATGGCTACACCTTC.

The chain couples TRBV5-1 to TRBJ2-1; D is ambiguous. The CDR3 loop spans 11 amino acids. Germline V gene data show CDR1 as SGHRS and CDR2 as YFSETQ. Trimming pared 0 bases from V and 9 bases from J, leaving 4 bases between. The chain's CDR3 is CASSLAGEQFF. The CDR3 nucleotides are TGCGCCAGCAGCTTGGCCGGTGAGCAGTTCTTC.

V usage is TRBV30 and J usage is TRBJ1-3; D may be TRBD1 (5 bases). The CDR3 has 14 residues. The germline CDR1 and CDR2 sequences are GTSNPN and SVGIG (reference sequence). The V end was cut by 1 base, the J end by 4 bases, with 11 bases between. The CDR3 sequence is CAWSASGGGNTIYF. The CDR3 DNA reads TGTGCCTGGAGTGCCTCCGGGGGGGGAAACACCATATATTTT.

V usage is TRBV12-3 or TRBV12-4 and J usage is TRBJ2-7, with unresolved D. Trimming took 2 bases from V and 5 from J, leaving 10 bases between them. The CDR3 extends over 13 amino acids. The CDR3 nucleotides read TGTGCCAGCAGTTTATTCAGTATCCACGAGCAGTACTTC. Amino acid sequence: CASSLFSIHEQYF.

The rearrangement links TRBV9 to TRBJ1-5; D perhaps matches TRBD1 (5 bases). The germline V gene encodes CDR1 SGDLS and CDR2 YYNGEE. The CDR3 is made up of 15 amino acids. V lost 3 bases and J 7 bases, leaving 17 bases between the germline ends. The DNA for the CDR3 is TGTGCCAGCAGCGCAGCACCAGGGATAGGCCAGCCCCAGCATTTT. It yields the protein CASSAAPGIGQPQHF.

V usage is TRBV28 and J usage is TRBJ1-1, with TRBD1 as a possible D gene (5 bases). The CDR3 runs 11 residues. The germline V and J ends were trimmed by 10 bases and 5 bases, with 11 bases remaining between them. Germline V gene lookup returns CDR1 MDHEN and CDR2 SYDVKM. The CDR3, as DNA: TGTGCCATAGAGGGGACGACTGAAGCTTTCTTT. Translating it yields CAIEGTTEAFF.

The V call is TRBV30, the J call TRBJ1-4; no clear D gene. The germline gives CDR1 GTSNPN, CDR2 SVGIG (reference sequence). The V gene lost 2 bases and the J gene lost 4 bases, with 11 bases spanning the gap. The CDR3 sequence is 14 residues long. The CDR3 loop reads CAWSLSQSNEKLFF. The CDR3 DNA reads TGTGCCTGGAGTCTTAGTCAGAGTAATGAAAAACTGTTTTTT.

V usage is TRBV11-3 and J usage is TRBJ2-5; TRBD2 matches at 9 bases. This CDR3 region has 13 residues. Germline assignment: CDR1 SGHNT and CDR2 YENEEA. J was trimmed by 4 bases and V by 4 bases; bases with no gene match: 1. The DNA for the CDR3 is TGTGCCAGCAGCTCGACTAGCGGAGAGACCCAGTACTTC. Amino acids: CASSSTSGETQYF.

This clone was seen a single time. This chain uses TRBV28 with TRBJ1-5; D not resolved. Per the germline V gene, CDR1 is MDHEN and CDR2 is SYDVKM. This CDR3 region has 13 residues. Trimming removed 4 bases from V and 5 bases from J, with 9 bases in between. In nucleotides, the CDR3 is TGTGCCAGCAGTTCTGGGCTGCATCAGCCCCAGCATTTT. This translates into CASSSGLHQPQHF.

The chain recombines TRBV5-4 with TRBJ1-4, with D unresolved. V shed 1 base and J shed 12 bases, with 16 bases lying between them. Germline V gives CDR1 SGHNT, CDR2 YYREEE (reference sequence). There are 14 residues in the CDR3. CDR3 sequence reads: CASSLRAAPGELFF. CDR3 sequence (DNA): TGTGCCAGCAGCTTGAGGGCAGCCCCCGGGGAACTGTTTTTT.